This passage covers 13 T cell receptor beta chains from one sample sequenced in a study of cytomegalovirus exposure and HLA in healthy donors. Use of 60 Vbeta and 13 Jbeta primers characterized the PCR. Measured with immunoSEQ multiplex PCR; TCRdb has only the in-frame clones, and not every one. The table has about 140,000 clones, 80% seen once. Material: PBMCs. These receptor sequences come from a man in his fifties in good health and CMV-seronegative.

CDR3 nucleotide sequence: TGTGCCAGCAGCGCCCTGCGGGGAGTCCAAGAGACCCAGTACTTC. Its translation: CASSALRGVQETQYF. This rearrangement joins TRBV5-6 to TRBJ2-5, with TRBD2 as a possible D gene (6 bases). The CDR3 is 15 residues long. Trimming pared 4 bases from V and 1 base from J, leaving 14 bases between. Germline CDR1 SGHDT, CDR2 YYEEEE.

V is TRBV5-6 and J is TRBJ1-5, with D hard to call. Trimming cost V 0 bases and J 4 bases, with 11 bases left between them. The germline gives CDR1 SGHDT, CDR2 YYEEEE. The CDR3 is made up of 15 amino acids. CDR3 sequence: CASSLGGGRNQPQHF. CDR3 sequence (DNA): TGTGCCAGCAGCTTGGGGGGAGGGAGGAATCAGCCCCAGCATTTT.

The chain joins TRBV2 to TRBJ1-5, with 10 bases aligning to TRBD1. The length of the CDR3 is 16 residues. Trimming removed 5 bases from V and 2 bases from J; junction bases left unmatched: 6. Per the germline V gene, CDR1 is SNHLY and CDR2 is FYNNEI. The CDR3 coding sequence is TGTGCCAGCAGTCCGACAGGGGGCGGTGGCAATCAGCCCCAGCATTTT. Translating it yields CASSPTGGGGNQPQHF.

The V and J genes are TRBV15 and TRBJ1-4, with 9 bases identical to TRBD1. Germline V CDR1 and CDR2: LNHNV, YYDKDF (reference sequence). J gave up 8 bases and V 3 bases, and 7 bases lay outside the gene matches. This CDR3 has 15 amino acids. This chain's CDR3 is CATSRDRGQREKLFF. The CDR3 DNA reads as TGTGCCACCAGCAGGGACAGGGGCCAGCGGGAAAAACTGTTTTTT.

The rearrangement uses TRBV5-1 and TRBJ2-1, with a tentative D call TRBD2 (5 bases). The germline V gene has CDR1 SGHRS and CDR2 YFSETQ. Trimming removed 0 bases from V and 4 bases from J, with 11 bases in between. The CDR3 runs 15 residues. The CDR3 DNA sequence: TGCGCCAGCAGCTTGGGAGGGATAGCATACAATGAGCAGTTCTTC. It codes for CASSLGGIAYNEQFF.

Points on this clone: Because the CDR3 is missing its conserved closing phenylalanine or tryptophan, this is likely a read error. The genes are TRBV5-1 and TRBJ1-1; D gene ambiguous. Trimming removed 4 bases from V and 6 bases from J, with 19 bases in between. CDR3 length equals 15 residues. Germline CDR1 and CDR2: SGHRS and YFSETQ. The CDR3 sequence is CASSVKEQMGSEAFL. DNA for the CDR3: TGCGCCAGCAGCGTCAAGGAACAGATGGGTTCTGAAGCTTTCCTT.

The chain recombines TRBV6-4 with TRBJ2-7, with 11 bases matching TRBD2. The germline CDR1 and CDR2 sequences are MRHNA and SNTAGT. This CDR3 has 15 residues. The V gene end was trimmed by 4 bases and the J gene end by 5 bases; junction bases not matched to a gene: 7. The CDR3 DNA reads as TGTGCCAGCAGTGCCGTGACTAGCGGGATTGACGAGCAGTACTTC. This gives the protein CASSAVTSGIDEQYF.

The chain uses TRBV18 and TRBJ2-3, with 13 bases that match TRBD2. The V and J ends lost 8 bases and 2 bases, in that order; junction bases with no gene match: 7. Germline-derived CDR1 and CDR2 are KGHSH and LQKENI. This CDR3 comprises 16 residues. The CDR3 nucleotides read TGTGCCAGCCTCAGAGGACTAGCGGGAGTCACAGATACGCAGTATTTT. It yields the protein CASLRGLAGVTDTQYF.

The chain combines TRBV10-2 with TRBJ2-7; the match to TRBD1 covers 8 bases. Germline loops: CDR1 WSHSY, CDR2 SAAADI. The CDR3 extends over 14 amino acids. J gave up 4 bases and V 4 bases, and 6 bases lay outside the gene matches. DNA for the CDR3: TGCGCCAGCAGTGGTACTGGACAGGGATACGAGCAGTACTTC. It yields the protein CASSGTGQGYEQYF.

The V and J genes are TRBV18 and TRBJ1-5, with D unclear. Trimming shortened V by 2 bases and J by 0 bases, and 14 bases separated the two germline ends. The CDR3 extends over 17 amino acids. From germline, CDR1 is KGHSH and CDR2 LQKENI. For the CDR3, the DNA is TGTGCCAGCTCACCAAGCAACAGTCCCCGTAGCAATCAGCCCCAGCATTTT. This translates into CASSPSNSPRSNQPQHF.

V gene TRBV5-6 combines with J gene TRBJ2-7; 13 nucleotides agree with TRBD2. The CDR3 length is 15 residues. With V trimmed by 4 bases and J by 3 bases, 4 bases remained unmatched. Germline V gives CDR1 SGHDT, CDR2 YYEEEE. CDR3 coding DNA: TGTGCCAGCAGCCATGGACTAGCGGGAGTCTACGAGCAGTACTTC. This sequence encodes CASSHGLAGVYEQYF. Supplemented by reference TRBV5-6 and TRBJ2-7, the full variable domain reads DAGVTQSPTHLIKTRGQQVTLRCSPKSGHDTVSWYQQALGQGPQFIFQYYEEEERQRGNFPDRFSGHQFPNYSSELNVNALLLGDSALYLCASSHGLAGVYEQYFGPGTRLTVT.

For this clone: This specimen includes other DNA sequences encoding the same CDR3. This sequence joins TRBV5-1 and TRBJ2-2, with a weak D call TRBD2 (6 bases). There are 15 residues in the CDR3. Germline V gene lookup returns CDR1 SGHRS and CDR2 YFSETQ. V was shortened by 0 bases and J by 1 base, with 7 bases between the two germline ends. The CDR3 region is CASSLGGLNTGELFF. CDR3 DNA sequence: TGCGCCAGCAGCTTGGGGGGACTGAACACCGGGGAGCTGTTTTTT.

Only a few counts were recorded for this clone. J is TRBJ2-5 and V is TRBV6-1, with a possible D match to TRBD1 (5 bases). This CDR3 is built from 13 residues. With 5 bases removed from V and 5 bases from J, the gap between germline ends came to 12 bases. CDR1 is MNHNS and CDR2 is SASEGT in the germline V gene. The DNA for the CDR3 is TGTGCCAGCAGTAGACAGTCCGGGGAGACCCAGTACTTC. It specifies CASSRQSGETQYF.